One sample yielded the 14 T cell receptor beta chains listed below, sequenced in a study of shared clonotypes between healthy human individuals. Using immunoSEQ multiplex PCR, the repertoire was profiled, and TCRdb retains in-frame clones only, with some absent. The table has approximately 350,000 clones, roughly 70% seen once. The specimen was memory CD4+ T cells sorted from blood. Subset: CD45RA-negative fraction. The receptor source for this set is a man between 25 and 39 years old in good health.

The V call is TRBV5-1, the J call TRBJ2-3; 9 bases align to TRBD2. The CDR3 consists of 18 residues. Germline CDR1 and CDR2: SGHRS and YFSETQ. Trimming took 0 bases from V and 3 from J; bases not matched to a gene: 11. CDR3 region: CASSLAKVASGMTDTQYF. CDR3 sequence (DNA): TGCGCCAGCAGCTTGGCCAAGGTGGCTAGCGGGATGACAGATACGCAGTATTTT.

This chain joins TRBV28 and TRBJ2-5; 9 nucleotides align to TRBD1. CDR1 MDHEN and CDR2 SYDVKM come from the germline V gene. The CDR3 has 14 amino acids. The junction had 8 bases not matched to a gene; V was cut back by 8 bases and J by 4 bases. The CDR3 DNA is TGTGCCAGCTATCTACCGGGACAGGGAGAGACCCAGTACTTC. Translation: CASYLPGQGETQYF.

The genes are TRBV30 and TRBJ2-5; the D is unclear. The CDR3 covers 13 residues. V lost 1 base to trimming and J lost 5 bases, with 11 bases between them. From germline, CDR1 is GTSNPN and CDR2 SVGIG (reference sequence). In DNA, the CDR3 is TGTGCCTGGAGTGGTATGGCCGGCGAGACCCAGTACTTC. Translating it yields CAWSGMAGETQYF.

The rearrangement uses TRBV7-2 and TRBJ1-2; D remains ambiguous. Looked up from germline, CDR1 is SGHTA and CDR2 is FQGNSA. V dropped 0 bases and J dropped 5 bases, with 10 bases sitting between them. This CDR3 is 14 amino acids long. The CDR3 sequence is CASSLAREGYGYTF. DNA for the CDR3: TGTGCCAGCAGCTTAGCGCGTGAAGGGTATGGCTACACCTTC.

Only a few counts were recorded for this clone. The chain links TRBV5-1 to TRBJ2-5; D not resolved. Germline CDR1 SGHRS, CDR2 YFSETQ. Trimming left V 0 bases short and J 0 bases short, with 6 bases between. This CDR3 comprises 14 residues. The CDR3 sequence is CASSLVQYQETQYF. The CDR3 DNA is TGCGCCAGCAGCTTGGTACAGTACCAAGAGACCCAGTACTTC.

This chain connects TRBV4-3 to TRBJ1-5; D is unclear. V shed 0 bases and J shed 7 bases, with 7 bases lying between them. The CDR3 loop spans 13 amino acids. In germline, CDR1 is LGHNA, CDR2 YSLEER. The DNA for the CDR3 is TGCGCCAGCAGCCAAGATACGGGCCAGCCCCAGCATTTT. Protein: CASSQDTGQPQHF.

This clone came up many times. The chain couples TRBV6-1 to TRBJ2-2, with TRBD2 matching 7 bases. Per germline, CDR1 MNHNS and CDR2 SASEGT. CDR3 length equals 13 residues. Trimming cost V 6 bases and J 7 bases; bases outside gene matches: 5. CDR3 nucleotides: TGTGCCAGCAGACGTGGGACTAACGGGGAGCTGTTTTTT. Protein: CASRRGTNGELFF.

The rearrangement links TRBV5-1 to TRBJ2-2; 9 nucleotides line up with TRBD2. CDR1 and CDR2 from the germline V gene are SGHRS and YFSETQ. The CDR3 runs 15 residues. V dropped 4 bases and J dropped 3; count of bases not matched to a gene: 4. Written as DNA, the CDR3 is TGCGCCAGCAGCCAGACTAGCGGATACACCGGGGAGCTGTTTTTT. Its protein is CASSQTSGYTGELFF.

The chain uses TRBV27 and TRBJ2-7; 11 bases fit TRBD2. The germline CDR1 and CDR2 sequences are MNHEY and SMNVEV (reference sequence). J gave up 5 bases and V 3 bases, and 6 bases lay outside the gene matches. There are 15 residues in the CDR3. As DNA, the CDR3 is TGTGCCAGCAGTTTGACTAGCGGGAAAGAAGACGAGCAGTACTTC. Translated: CASSLTSGKEDEQYF.

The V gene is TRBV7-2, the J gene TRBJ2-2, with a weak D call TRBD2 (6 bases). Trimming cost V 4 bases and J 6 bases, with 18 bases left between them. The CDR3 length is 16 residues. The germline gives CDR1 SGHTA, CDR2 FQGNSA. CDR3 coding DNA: TGTGCCAGCAGCTGGTTCTCGGCGCCGGGGGCCGGGGAGCTGTTTTTT. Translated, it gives CASSWFSAPGAGELFF.

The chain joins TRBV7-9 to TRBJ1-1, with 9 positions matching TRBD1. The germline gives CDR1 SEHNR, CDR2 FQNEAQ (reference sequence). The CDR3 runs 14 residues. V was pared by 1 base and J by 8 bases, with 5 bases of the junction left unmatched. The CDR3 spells CASSLVTGGGEAFF. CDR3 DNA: TGTGCCAGCAGCTTAGTGACAGGGGGTGGAGAAGCTTTCTTT.

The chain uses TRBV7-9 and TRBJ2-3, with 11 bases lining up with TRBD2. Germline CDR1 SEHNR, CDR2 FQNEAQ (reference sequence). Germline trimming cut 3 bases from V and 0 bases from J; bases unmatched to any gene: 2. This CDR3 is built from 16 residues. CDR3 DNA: TGTGCCAGCAGCTTGTTAGCGGGAGGGAGCACAGATACGCAGTATTTT. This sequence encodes CASSLLAGGSTDTQYF.

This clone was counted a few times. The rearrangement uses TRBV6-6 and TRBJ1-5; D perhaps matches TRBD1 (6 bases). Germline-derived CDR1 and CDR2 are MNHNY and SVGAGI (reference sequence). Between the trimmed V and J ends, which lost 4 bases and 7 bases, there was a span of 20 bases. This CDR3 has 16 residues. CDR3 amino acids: CASSSPSRGFEQPQHF. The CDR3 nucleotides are TGTGCCAGCAGTTCCCCGAGTAGGGGGTTCGAACAGCCCCAGCATTTT.

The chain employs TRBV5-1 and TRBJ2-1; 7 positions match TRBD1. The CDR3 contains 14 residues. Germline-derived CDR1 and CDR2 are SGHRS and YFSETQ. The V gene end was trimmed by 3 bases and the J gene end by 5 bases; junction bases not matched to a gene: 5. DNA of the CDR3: TGCGCCAGCAGCTACGGGACAGAAGACAATGAGCAGTTCTTC. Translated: CASSYGTEDNEQFF.